This T cell receptor (beta chain) was identified in a study of cytomegalovirus exposure and HLA in healthy donors. Study-wide points: In vitro work confirmed that a few CMV-associated chains recognize CMV antigens. Later analysis revealed greater clonal expansion in HLA-associated TCR beta chains than in equally common others. When the data were analyzed later, several of the most significant clusters appeared to be linked to common viral pathogens.

The CDR3 is made up of 16 amino acids. CDR1 and CDR2 (germline): GTSNPN, SVGIG (reference sequence). The J segment lost 4 bases and the V segment lost 4 bases, leaving 13 bases of the junction unmatched. It was with 60 Vbeta and 13 Jbeta primers that the PCR ran. The data were produced by immunoSEQ multiplex PCR, yet TCRdb's version contains in-frame clones alone and is incomplete. The table records about 180,000 clones, 70% to 80% of them present only once. This clone has a single count. Antigen: not known. Sequencing was carried out using PBMCs. This TCR derives from a woman aged 25 to 39 in good health and CMV-seropositive. V gene TRBV30 combines with J gene TRBJ2-5, with TRBD2 identical over 9 bases. The CDR3 coding sequence is TGTGCCTGGACCAAACAAGCGGGGGGTTGGCGAGAGACCCAGTACTTC. Its translation is CAWTKQAGGWRETQYF.